Listed here are 23 T cell receptor beta chains from one sample, sequenced in a study of cytomegalovirus exposure and HLA in healthy donors (dated by TCRdb to 2017 to 2019). The library came from the immunoSEQ multiplex PCR assay. The multiplex PCR relied on a mix of 60 forward primers for TCR Vbeta segments and 13 reverse primers for TCR Jbeta segments. TCRdb mirrors the immuneACCESS table, restricted to in-frame sequences. Some clones are absent from its copies; in checked studies, under half trace to an unresolved V gene, and the reason for the others is unknown. This sample lists some 150,000 clones; 75% were detected once. 7% of the sample is in the top ten clones. Sequenced sample: PBMCs. These receptors all come from a man aged 30 to 45 in good health and CMV-seronegative.

V and J are TRBV2 and TRBJ1-5, with TRBD1 matching over 8 bases. Looked up from germline, CDR1 is SNHLY and CDR2 is FYNNEI. After removal of 8 bases from V and 3 bases from J, the junction contained 6 bases not matched to a gene. This CDR3 spans 14 amino acids. CDR3 bases: TGTGCCAGCGCCTCGCAGGGGGCCAATCAGCCCCAGCATTTT. Translating it yields CASASQGANQPQHF.

V gene TRBV9 combines with J gene TRBJ2-5; the match to TRBD2 covers 7 bases. The CDR3 contains 16 residues. CDR1 and CDR2 (germline): SGDLS, YYNGEE. The V segment lost 4 bases and the J segment 2 bases; nucleotides outside the gene matches: 11. The CDR3 coding sequence is TGTGCCAGCAGCCCTAACGGTGGCGGGAGACAAGAGACCCAGTACTTC. It specifies CASSPNGGGRQETQYF.

This clone appeared a few times. This sequence joins TRBV19 and TRBJ1-5; no clear D gene. The CDR3 has 13 amino acids. V was pared by 0 bases and J by 6 bases, with 6 bases between. Germline CDR1 and CDR2: LNHDA and SQIVND (reference sequence). CDR3 residues: CASSIDPLQPQHF. The CDR3 bases are TGTGCCAGTAGTATAGATCCACTTCAGCCCCAGCATTTT.

A word on this clone: Other DNA sequences in this specimen translate into the identical CDR3. This sequence joins TRBV5-1 and TRBJ1-1; TRBD1 might be the D (5 bases). The CDR3 covers 13 residues. V shed 1 base and J shed 4 bases, with 8 bases lying between them. Germline values: CDR1 SGHRS, CDR2 YFSETQ. The CDR3 is CASSLTGGTEAFF. The CDR3 DNA follows: TGCGCCAGCAGCTTGACGGGGGGCACTGAAGCTTTCTTT.

On this clone itself: One end of the junction fails to match germline, which may point to a read error. J is TRBJ2-7 and V is TRBV7-9; 8 bases agree with TRBD1. Germline CDR1 is SEHNR and CDR2 is FQNEAQ (reference sequence). The CDR3 loop spans 14 amino acids. CDR3 residues: CSSSFGQGDHEQYF. In DNA, the CDR3 is TGTTCCAGCAGCTTTGGACAGGGTGACCACGAGCAGTACTTC.

The V gene is TRBV5-1, the J gene TRBJ2-6; TRBD1 is a possible D gene (8 bases). The V end lost 3 bases, the J end lost 0 bases, and 16 bases lay between the germline ends. The CDR3 totals 18 residues. The germline V gene has CDR1 SGHRS and CDR2 YFSETQ. Here the CDR3 reads CASSWEGQAFSGANVLTF. The DNA for the CDR3 is TGCGCCAGCAGCTGGGAGGGACAGGCTTTCTCTGGGGCCAACGTCCTGACTTTC.

The chain joins TRBV7-3 to TRBJ2-3; D might be TRBD2 (5 bases). CDR3 length equals 15 residues. V was cut by 2 bases and J by 1 base, with 10 bases left in between. Germline-derived CDR1 and CDR2 are SGHTA and FQGTGA. The CDR3 region is CASSLAAAGTDTQYF. The CDR3 DNA follows: TGTGCCAGCAGCTTAGCGGCAGCGGGCACAGATACGCAGTATTTT.

The rearrangement links TRBV5-1 to TRBJ2-7; 9 nucleotides line up with TRBD1. The germline V gene has CDR1 SGHRS and CDR2 YFSETQ. CDR3 length: 16 amino acids. With 0 bases clipped from V and 4 bases from J, the junction kept 8 bases outside the gene matches. CDR3 sequence (DNA): TGCGCCAGCAGCTTGGCAAGGGACAGGGCTATGTACGAGCAGTACTTC. Amino acid sequence: CASSLARDRAMYEQYF.

This clone was recorded a few times. The chain links TRBV5-1 to TRBJ2-7; TRBD2 aligns across 7 bases. V shed 0 bases and J 3 bases; nucleotides not matched to a gene: 6. From germline, CDR1 is SGHRS and CDR2 YFSETQ. This CDR3 contains 15 residues. CDR3 amino acids: CASSLAGGGDYEQYF. CDR3 nucleotide sequence: TGCGCCAGCAGCTTGGCCGGGGGAGGGGACTACGAGCAGTACTTC.

This chain links TRBV30 with TRBJ1-6, with 8 bases identical to TRBD1. Per the germline V gene, CDR1 is GTSNPN and CDR2 is SVGIG (reference sequence). Trimming removed 7 bases from V and 8 bases from J; junction bases left unmatched: 4. The CDR3 is 12 amino acids. The CDR3 spells CALTGGYSPLHF. CDR3 DNA: TGTGCCTTAACAGGGGGGTATTCACCCCTCCACTTT.

The chain links TRBV7-8 to TRBJ2-7; the D gene is possibly TRBD2 (5 bases). The V and J ends lost 5 bases and 0 bases respectively, with 14 bases between them. Germline assignment: CDR1 SGHVS and CDR2 FQNEAQ. CDR3 size: 15 residues. In DNA form, the CDR3 reads TGTGCCAGCAGCCGCTCCGGGGTCCGCTCCTACGAGCAGTACTTC. Translating gives CASSRSGVRSYEQYF.

The J gene is TRBJ2-3, the V gene TRBV9; 8 bases agree with TRBD2. Trimming at V came to 3 bases and at J to 1 base, leaving 7 bases not matched to a gene. The CDR3 has 16 residues. Germline V gives CDR1 SGDLS, CDR2 YYNGEE. This chain's CDR3 is CASSARLATGTDTQYF. The CDR3, as DNA: TGTGCCAGCAGCGCAAGACTAGCGACGGGCACAGATACGCAGTATTTT.

This clone came up once. This chain connects TRBV4-2 to TRBJ1-2; D is unresolved. The V end was cut by 4 bases, the J end by 6 bases, with 21 bases between. The CDR3 has 16 amino acids. Germline V gene data show CDR1 as LGHNA and CDR2 as YNFKEQ. The DNA of the CDR3 is TGTGCCAGCAGCCGTCCTATCTCTGGAGGGAAGGATGGCTACACCTTC. Encoded protein: CASSRPISGGKDGYTF.

V usage is TRBV2 and J usage is TRBJ2-7, with 7 bases aligning to TRBD1. CDR1 SNHLY and CDR2 FYNNEI come from the germline V gene. This CDR3 contains 15 residues. The J segment lost 2 bases and the V segment lost 8 bases, leaving 12 bases of the junction unmatched. The CDR3 DNA sequence: TGTGCCAGCGCCGGTCCCAGACAGGGAACCTACGAGCAGTACTTC. This translates into CASAGPRQGTYEQYF.

J is TRBJ2-5 and V is TRBV7-2; perhaps TRBD1 as D (6 bases). V was trimmed by 5 bases and J by 4 bases, leaving 14 bases between them. Germline CDR1 reads SGHTA; CDR2 reads FQGNSA. This CDR3 region has 14 residues. CDR3: CASSLVGGGETQYF. In DNA, the CDR3 is TGTGCCAGCAGCCTTGTAGGGGGTGGAGAGACCCAGTACTTC.

This clone occurred once. This sequence joins TRBV5-4 and TRBJ2-1; 7 positions match TRBD2. Losses at the gene ends were 0 bases for V and 9 bases for J; bases not matched to a gene: 6. From germline, CDR1 is SGHNT and CDR2 YYREEE (reference sequence). The CDR3 extends over 14 amino acids. The chain's CDR3 is CASSLGGRAGEQFF. In DNA form, the CDR3 reads TGTGCCAGCAGCTTGGGAGGGAGGGCCGGTGAGCAGTTCTTC.

This clone was seen a few times. J is TRBJ2-4 and V is TRBV2; no clear D. CDR1 and CDR2 from the germline V gene are SNHLY and FYNNEI. This CDR3 has 13 residues. Deletions cut 2 bases from V and 8 bases from J, with 10 bases between. This chain's CDR3 is CASSEMSMDIQYF. The CDR3 coding sequence is TGTGCCAGCAGTGAAATGAGTATGGACATTCAGTACTTC.

The rearrangement joins TRBV5-1 to TRBJ2-5, with 10 bases fitting TRBD2. Near its end, the DNA agrees better with TRBJ2-7, so the J call may be wrong. CDR1 is SGHRS, CDR2 YFSETQ, per germline. The CDR3 consists of 14 residues. The CDR3, as DNA: TGCGCCAGCAGCTTAGCGGGAGGGACCTACGAGCAGTACTTC. It specifies CASSLAGGTYEQYF.

This rearrangement joins TRBV5-1 to TRBJ1-1; D is uncertain. The germline gives CDR1 SGHRS, CDR2 YFSETQ. The CDR3 has 13 amino acids. Between the trimmed V and J ends, which lost 1 base and 8 bases, there was a span of 12 bases. The CDR3: CASSLSREGEAFF. CDR3 DNA: TGCGCCAGCAGCTTGAGTAGGGAGGGAGAAGCTTTCTTT.

The rearrangement joins TRBV28 to TRBJ2-7; possibly TRBD2 for D (5 bases). The CDR3 length is 13 residues. From germline, CDR1 is MDHEN and CDR2 SYDVKM. V was trimmed by 6 bases and J by 4 bases, leaving 13 bases between them. The CDR3 protein is CASRLARQYEQYF. The DNA for the CDR3 is TGTGCCAGCAGATTAGCGAGGCAGTACGAGCAGTACTTC.

This clone was detected only a few times. The V gene is TRBV5-6, the J gene TRBJ2-3; TRBD2 agrees at 13 bases. This CDR3 has 17 residues. CDR1 is SGHDT and CDR2 is YYEEEE in the germline V gene. The V and J ends lost 3 bases and 1 base, in that order; junction bases with no gene match: 5. The DNA of the CDR3 is TGTGCCAGCAGCTGGGGGACTAGCGGGGACCGCACAGATACGCAGTATTTT. The encoded protein is CASSWGTSGDRTDTQYF.

The chain combines TRBV2 with TRBJ2-5, with D unresolved. The V end was cut by 1 base, the J end by 0 bases, with 9 bases between. The V gene's germline CDR1 is SNHLY and CDR2 FYNNEI. The CDR3 covers 15 residues. For the CDR3, the DNA is TGTGCCAGCAGTGAAGAAGTTGCGAACCAAGAGACCCAGTACTTC. This gives the protein CASSEEVANQETQYF.

The rearrangement joins TRBV6-5 to TRBJ2-7, with a weak D call TRBD2 (5 bases). V was cut by 7 bases and J by 7 bases, with 14 bases left in between. Per the germline V gene, CDR1 is MNHEY and CDR2 is SVGAGI. The CDR3 sequence is 12 residues long. In DNA form, the CDR3 reads TGTGCCAGCACCTCGGGGTCGGGGGAGCAGTACTTC. The encoded protein is CASTSGSGEQYF.